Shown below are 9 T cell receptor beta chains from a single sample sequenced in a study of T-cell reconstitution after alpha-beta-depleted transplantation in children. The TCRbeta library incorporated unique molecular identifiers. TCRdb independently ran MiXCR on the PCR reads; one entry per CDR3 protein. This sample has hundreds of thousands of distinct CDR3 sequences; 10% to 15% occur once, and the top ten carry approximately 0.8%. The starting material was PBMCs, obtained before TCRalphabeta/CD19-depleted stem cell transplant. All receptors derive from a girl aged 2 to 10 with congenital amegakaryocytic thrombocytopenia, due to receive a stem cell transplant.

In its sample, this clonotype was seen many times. This CDR3 is CASGSRQGLLSEQYF. The CDR3 DNA follows: TGTGCCAGCGGTTCCCGACAGGGATTATTGAGCGAGCAGTACTTC. The chain employs TRBV12-3 or TRBV12-4 and TRBJ2-7; 7 positions agree with TRBD1. This CDR3 comprises 15 residues. J was trimmed by 6 bases and V by 8 bases; bases with no gene match: 16.

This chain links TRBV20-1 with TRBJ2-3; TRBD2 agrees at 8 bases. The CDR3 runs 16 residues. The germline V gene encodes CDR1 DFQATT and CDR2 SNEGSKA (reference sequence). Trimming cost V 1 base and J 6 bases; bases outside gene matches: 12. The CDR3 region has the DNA TGCAGTGCTAGAGCCCTTAAGGTCGGGAGGGTGGATACGCAGTATTTT. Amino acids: CSARALKVGRVDTQYF.

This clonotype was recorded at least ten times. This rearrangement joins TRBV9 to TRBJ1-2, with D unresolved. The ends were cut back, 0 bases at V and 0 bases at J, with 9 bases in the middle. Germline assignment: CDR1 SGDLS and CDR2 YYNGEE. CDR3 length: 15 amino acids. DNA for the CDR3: TGTGCCAGCAGCGTAGATGGGAGGGCTAACTATGGCTACACCTTC. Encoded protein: CASSVDGRANYGYTF.

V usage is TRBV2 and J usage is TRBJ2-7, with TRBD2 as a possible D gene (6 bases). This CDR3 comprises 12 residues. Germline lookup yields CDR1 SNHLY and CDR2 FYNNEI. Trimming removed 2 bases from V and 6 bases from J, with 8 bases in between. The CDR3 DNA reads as TGTGCCAGCAGTGAATGGAGGGGCGAGCAGTACTTC. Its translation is CASSEWRGEQYF.

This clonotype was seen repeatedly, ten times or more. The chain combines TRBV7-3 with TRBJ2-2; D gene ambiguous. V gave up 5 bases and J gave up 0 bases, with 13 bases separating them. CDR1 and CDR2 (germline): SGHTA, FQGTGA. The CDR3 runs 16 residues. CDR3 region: CASSPIPSSNTGELFF. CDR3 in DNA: TGTGCCAGCAGCCCTATCCCGAGTTCGAACACCGGGGAGCTGTTTTTT.

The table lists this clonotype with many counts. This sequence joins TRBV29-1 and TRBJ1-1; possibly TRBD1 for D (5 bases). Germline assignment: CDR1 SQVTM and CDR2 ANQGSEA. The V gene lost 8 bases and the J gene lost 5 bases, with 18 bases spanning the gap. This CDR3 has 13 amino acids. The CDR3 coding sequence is TGCAGCCTACACGACGGGGGAGGGACTGAAGCTTTCTTT. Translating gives CSLHDGGGTEAFF.

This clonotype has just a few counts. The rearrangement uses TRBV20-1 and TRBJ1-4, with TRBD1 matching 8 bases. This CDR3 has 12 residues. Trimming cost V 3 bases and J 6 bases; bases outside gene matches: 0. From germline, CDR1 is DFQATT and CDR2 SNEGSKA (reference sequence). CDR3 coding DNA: TGCAGTGCTAGGACAGGGGATGAAAAACTGTTTTTT. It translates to CSARTGDEKLFF.

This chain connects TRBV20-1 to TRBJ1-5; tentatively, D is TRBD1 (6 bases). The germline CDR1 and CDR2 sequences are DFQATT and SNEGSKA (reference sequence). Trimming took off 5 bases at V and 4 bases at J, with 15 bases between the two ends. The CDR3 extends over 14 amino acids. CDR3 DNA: TGCAGTGCTGGCCGGGACACCTCTAATCAGCCCCAGCATTTT. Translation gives CSAGRDTSNQPQHF.

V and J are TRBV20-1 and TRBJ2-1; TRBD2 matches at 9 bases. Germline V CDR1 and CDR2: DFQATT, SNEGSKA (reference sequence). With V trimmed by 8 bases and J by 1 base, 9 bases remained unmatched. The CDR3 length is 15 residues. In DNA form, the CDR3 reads TGCAGTTACCTAGCGGGAAGATTTTCCTACAATGAGCAGTTCTTC. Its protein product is CSYLAGRFSYNEQFF.